The next 23 T cell receptor beta chains were all read from a single sample in a study of blood T cell repertoires in COVID-19. The data were produced by immunoSEQ multiplex PCR, yet TCRdb's version contains in-frame clones alone and is incomplete. Altogether a few hundred thousand clones are present, around nine tenths being singletons, with the ten largest covering 0.95% to 1.1%. Sequenced sample: PBMCs or T cells enriched from blood (not recorded which). The receptor source for this set is a woman in her 30s who had been exposed to COVID-19.

This clone was found a few times. CDR3 sequence (DNA): TGTGCCAGCAGCCCGGGACTAGCGGCTAGCACAGATACGCAGTATTTT. Translation: CASSPGLAASTDTQYF. This chain links TRBV11-3 with TRBJ2-3; 11 bases match TRBD2. CDR3 length: 16 residues. Looked up from germline, CDR1 is SGHNT and CDR2 is YENEEA. V shed 5 bases, J shed 0 bases, and the junction held 4 bases outside the gene matches.

The chain joins TRBV18 to TRBJ2-5, with 7 bases fitting TRBD1. CDR3 length: 13 amino acids. Germline V gene sequence: CDR1 KGHSH, CDR2 LQKENI. V shed 3 bases and J 4 bases; nucleotides not matched to a gene: 2. CDR3 sequence: CASSPTGPETQYF. For the CDR3, the DNA is TGTGCCAGCTCACCGACAGGGCCAGAGACCCAGTACTTC. Combining the CDR3 with reference TRBV18 and TRBJ2-5 gives the whole variable domain NAGVMQNPRHLVRRRGQEARLRCSPMKGHSHVYWYRQLPEEGLKFMVYLQKENIIDESGMPKERFSAEFPKEGPSILRIQQVVRGDSAAYFCASSPTGPETQYFGPGTRLLVL.

This clone was recorded only once. This sample includes further DNA sequences coding for the same CDR3. The chain combines TRBV19 with TRBJ1-1; D ambiguous. Per the germline V gene, CDR1 is LNHDA and CDR2 is SQIVND (reference sequence). The CDR3 is 13 residues long. The V and J ends lost 3 bases and 1 base respectively, with 6 bases between them. The CDR3 bases are TGTGCCAGTAGTATTGGGCCGAACACTGAAGCTTTCTTT. It codes for CASSIGPNTEAFF.

The chain recombines TRBV27 with TRBJ2-2; 7 nucleotides align to TRBD1. The V and J ends lost 6 bases and 4 bases, in that order; junction bases with no gene match: 8. CDR1 MNHEY and CDR2 SMNVEV come from the germline V gene (reference sequence). The CDR3 is 15 residues long. CDR3 loop: CASSLGEGATGELFF. The CDR3 coding sequence is TGTGCCAGCAGCCTAGGAGAGGGGGCCACCGGGGAGCTGTTTTTT.

The chain's CDR3 is CASSPQEGDGYTF. The CDR3 coding sequence is TGTGCCAGCTCACCCCAGGAGGGTGATGGCTACACCTTC. The genes are TRBV18 and TRBJ1-2; D remains ambiguous. Germline CDR1 reads KGHSH; CDR2 reads LQKENI. Trimming took 3 bases from V and 6 from J, leaving 11 bases between them. This CDR3 contains 13 residues.

This chain links TRBV7-9 with TRBJ2-5, with 7 bases matching TRBD2. This CDR3 has 14 amino acids. Germline CDR1 SEHNR, CDR2 FQNEAQ (reference sequence). With V trimmed by 10 bases and J by 4 bases, 12 bases remained unmatched. Written as DNA, the CDR3 is TGTGCCATCGAGTCGGGGGGTTTGCGAGAGACCCAGTACTTC. Its protein is CAIESGGLRETQYF.

This clone came up once. V gene TRBV24-1 combines with J gene TRBJ2-7; TRBD1 aligns across 9 bases. Germline loops: CDR1 KGHDR, CDR2 SFDVKD. The V segment lost 2 bases and the J segment 2 bases; nucleotides outside the gene matches: 3. The CDR3 extends over 15 amino acids. The CDR3 sequence is CATSDSGTGTYEQYF. The DNA of the CDR3 is TGTGCCACCAGTGATTCCGGGACAGGGACCTACGAGCAGTACTTC.

The chain uses TRBV28 and TRBJ2-1; TRBD1 is a possible D gene (5 bases). This CDR3 has 12 residues. Germline V gene sequence: CDR1 MDHEN, CDR2 SYDVKM. V was shortened by 4 bases and J by 9 bases, with 10 bases between the two germline ends. CDR3 bases: TGTGCCAGCAGTTCACAGGTCCCTGAGCAGTTCTTC. Encoded protein: CASSSQVPEQFF.

This sequence joins TRBV5-4 and TRBJ1-2; 9 bases fit TRBD1. The CDR3 is 14 amino acids. Germline trimming cut 4 bases from V and 2 bases from J; bases unmatched to any gene: 3. CDR1 is SGHNT, CDR2 YYREEE, per germline (reference sequence). CDR3 residues: CASSTGGANYGYTF. CDR3 bases: TGTGCCAGCAGCACAGGGGGCGCGAACTATGGCTACACCTTC.

This clone appeared a few times. This chain links TRBV10-3 with TRBJ1-5; possible D gene TRBD1, 5 bases. The CDR3 contains 12 residues. From germline, CDR1 is ENHRY and CDR2 SYGVKD. V gave up 10 bases and J gave up 1 base, with 8 bases separating them. The DNA for the CDR3 is TGTGCCACGGGGGAAAGCAATCAGCCCCAGCATTTT. It encodes CATGESNQPQHF.

The V and J genes are TRBV19 and TRBJ2-3; a possible D gene is TRBD2 (6 bases). V was cut by 3 bases and J by 1 base, with 14 bases left in between. There are 16 residues in the CDR3. Germline assignment: CDR1 LNHDA and CDR2 SQIVND (reference sequence). The DNA for the CDR3 is TGTGCCAGTAGTATCCTCTTCGGCGGGGGCACAGATACGCAGTATTTT. Its protein product is CASSILFGGGTDTQYF.

The chain couples TRBV28 to TRBJ1-4; possible D gene TRBD1, 5 bases. V was clipped by 8 bases and J by 3 bases, with 22 bases between them. Germline lookup yields CDR1 MDHEN and CDR2 SYDVKM. The CDR3 covers 17 residues. In DNA, the CDR3 is TGTGCCAGCGCAGTCCCGCGCGGGGCCAGGGCTAATGAAAAACTGTTTTTT. As protein: CASAVPRGARANEKLFF.

The chain recombines TRBV11-2 with TRBJ1-4, with 7 bases lining up with TRBD1. CDR1 and CDR2 (germline): SGHAT, FQNNGV. J was trimmed by 8 bases and V by 4 bases; bases with no gene match: 10. The CDR3 extends over 15 amino acids. CDR3 in amino acids: CASSSAGGRGEKLFF. For the CDR3, the DNA is TGTGCCAGCAGCTCCGCAGGGGGTCGGGGAGAAAAACTGTTTTTT.

The chain has TRBV10-1 and TRBJ2-5; a weak D match, TRBD2 (6 bases). Germline CDR1 reads WNHNN; CDR2 reads SYGVQD (reference sequence). V lost 0 bases and J 1 base, leaving 12 bases between the germline ends. This CDR3 is built from 16 residues. The CDR3 sequence is CASSESSLALQETQYF. CDR3 DNA sequence: TGCGCCAGCAGTGAGTCGTCACTAGCCCTCCAAGAGACCCAGTACTTC.

The V and J genes are TRBV30 and TRBJ1-1; TRBD1 aligns across 7 bases. The germline V gene has CDR1 GTSNPN and CDR2 SVGIG (reference sequence). With 4 bases clipped from V and 0 bases from J, the junction kept 8 bases outside the gene matches. This CDR3 spans 15 amino acids. CDR3 in DNA: TGTGCCTGGAATTCCGGGACAGTGTTGAACACTGAAGCTTTCTTT. It codes for CAWNSGTVLNTEAFF.

The chain couples TRBV10-3 to TRBJ1-5; TRBD1 is a possible D gene (6 bases). CDR1 is ENHRY and CDR2 is SYGVKD in the germline V gene. The CDR3 runs to 14 residues. Trimming removed 2 bases at V and 5 bases at J, with 10 bases between. This CDR3 is CAISEGGAHQPQHF. The CDR3 nucleotides read TGTGCCATCAGTGAGGGGGGGGCGCATCAGCCCCAGCATTTT.

The genes are TRBV7-9 and TRBJ2-3; 10 nucleotides match TRBD2. With 2 bases clipped from V and 2 bases from J, the junction kept 1 base outside the gene matches. The CDR3 has 15 residues. CDR1 and CDR2 from the germline V gene are SEHNR and FQNEAQ (reference sequence). Here the CDR3 DNA reads TGTGCCAGCAGCTTAACTAGCGGGGACACAGATACGCAGTATTTT. As protein: CASSLTSGDTDTQYF.

V usage is TRBV5-1 and J usage is TRBJ1-1; 7 bases match TRBD1. Trimming took 0 bases from V and 5 from J; bases not matched to a gene: 4. Germline CDR1 and CDR2: SGHRS and YFSETQ. This CDR3 has 14 residues. Here the CDR3 reads CASSLEGGRTEAFF. CDR3 sequence (DNA): TGCGCCAGCAGCTTGGAAGGGGGCAGAACTGAAGCTTTCTTT.

The rearrangement uses TRBV9 and TRBJ1-6, with 8 nucleotides matching TRBD1. Germline CDR1 SGDLS, CDR2 YYNGEE. The ends lost 0 bases at V and 7 bases at J; junction bases unmatched: 3. The CDR3 has 15 amino acids. CDR3 sequence: CASSVARTGNSPLHF. The CDR3 DNA is TGTGCCAGCAGCGTAGCTAGGACAGGGAATTCACCCCTCCACTTT.

This chain connects TRBV11-3 to TRBJ2-6; tentatively, D is TRBD2 (5 bases). Germline V lookup: CDR1 SGHNT, CDR2 YENEEA. V was shortened by 3 bases and J by 0 bases, with 15 bases between the two germline ends. The CDR3 totals 18 residues. This CDR3 is CASSLAGRSYSGANVLTF. The CDR3 region has the DNA TGTGCCAGCAGCTTGGCGGGCAGGAGCTACTCTGGGGCCAACGTCCTGACTTTC.

J is TRBJ2-7 and V is TRBV11-3, with D possibly TRBD1 on 6 matching bases. The CDR3 extends over 13 amino acids. Trimming stripped 7 bases from V and 5 bases from J, with 15 bases between. Germline loops: CDR1 SGHNT, CDR2 YENEEA. The CDR3 here is CASKPTGIHEQYF. In DNA form, the CDR3 reads TGTGCCAGCAAACCAACAGGGATCCACGAGCAGTACTTC.

V gene TRBV5-1 combines with J gene TRBJ1-1, with a possible D match to TRBD1 (6 bases). Germline V CDR1 and CDR2: SGHRS, YFSETQ. Trimming removed 0 bases at V and 5 bases at J, with 11 bases between. The CDR3 is made up of 14 amino acids. This CDR3 reads CASSLAGEGTEAFF. DNA for the CDR3: TGCGCCAGCAGCTTGGCAGGGGAGGGGACTGAAGCTTTCTTT.

Only a few counts were recorded for this clone. This sequence joins TRBV7-6 and TRBJ2-5, with 7 bases lining up with TRBD2. Per germline, CDR1 SGHVS and CDR2 FNYEAQ. With 2 bases clipped from V and 5 bases from J, the junction kept 8 bases outside the gene matches. The CDR3 contains 15 residues. The CDR3 region is CASSLTGGGGETQYF. DNA for the CDR3: TGTGCCAGCAGCTTAACGGGAGGTGGGGGGGAGACCCAGTACTTC. The whole variable domain, filled in from reference TRBV7-6 and TRBJ2-5, reads GAGVSQSPRYKVTKRGQDVALRCDPISGHVSLYWYRQALGQGPEFLTYFNYEAQQDKSGLPNDRFSAERPEGSISTLTIQRTEQRDSAMYRCASSLTGGGGETQYFGPGTRLLVL.